These 10 T cell receptor beta chains originate from one sample sequenced in a study of cytomegalovirus exposure and HLA in healthy donors. The PCR ran on 60 Vbeta and 13 Jbeta primers. The assay was immunoSEQ multiplex PCR, and TCRdb's table has in-frame clones only and misses some. Its table lists about 200,000 clones. The sample consisted of PBMCs. All receptors derive from a boy aged 10-17 years in good health and CMV-seronegative.

This chain joins TRBV29-1 and TRBJ2-1, with 16 positions matching TRBD2. The CDR3 runs 15 residues. Germline assignment: CDR1 SQVTM and CDR2 ANQGSEA. The V and J ends lost 5 bases and 6 bases, in that order; junction bases with no gene match: 4. CDR3 protein: CSVTGTSGGGNEQFF. In nucleotides, the CDR3 is TGCAGCGTTACCGGGACTAGCGGGGGGGGCAATGAGCAGTTCTTC.

The J gene is TRBJ2-7, the V gene TRBV6-5; 7 nucleotides agree with TRBD2. The V gene's germline CDR1 is MNHEY and CDR2 SVGAGI. V lost 6 bases and J lost 4; bases outside the gene matches: 9. The CDR3 length is 14 residues. The CDR3: CASRSPGGAYEQYF. CDR3 bases: TGTGCCAGCAGATCCCCGGGAGGCGCATACGAGCAGTACTTC.

The chain combines TRBV5-1 with TRBJ1-1, with D possibly being TRBD1 (5 bases). Germline V gives CDR1 SGHRS, CDR2 YFSETQ. The CDR3 contains 15 residues. The germline V and J ends were trimmed by 0 bases and 4 bases, with 13 bases remaining between them. CDR3 sequence (DNA): TGCGCCAGCAGCTTGGGTGTCAGGGTCGTCACTGAAGCTTTCTTT. Protein: CASSLGVRVVTEAFF.

This chain joins TRBV9 and TRBJ1-3, with 7 bases lining up with TRBD1. V trimming: 3 bases; J trimming: 2 bases; junction bases outside the gene matches: 11. Germline loops: CDR1 SGDLS, CDR2 YYNGEE. The CDR3 covers 17 residues. The CDR3 reads CASSARDSYLTGNTIYF. DNA for the CDR3: TGTGCCAGCAGCGCCCGGGACAGCTACCTTACTGGAAACACCATATATTTT.

The rearrangement links TRBV2 to TRBJ1-2; D not resolved. The V and J ends lost 6 bases and 5 bases respectively, with 19 bases between them. In germline, CDR1 is SNHLY, CDR2 FYNNEI. The CDR3 loop spans 15 amino acids. CDR3 DNA: TGTGCCAGCAGGGGTCCGAGGGTTAGAAAGTATGGCTACACCTTC. Protein: CASRGPRVRKYGYTF.

This chain joins TRBV4-1 and TRBJ2-1; no definite D call. The V end was cut by 6 bases, the J end by 8 bases, with 14 bases between. Germline V gene lookup returns CDR1 MGHRA and CDR2 YSYEKL. This CDR3 is built from 13 residues. CDR3 sequence: CASRHFAGDEQFF. The CDR3 DNA is TGCGCCAGCAGACACTTTGCCGGAGATGAGCAGTTCTTC.

The chain couples TRBV4-3 to TRBJ2-3; a weak D match, TRBD2 (5 bases). This CDR3 is 19 amino acids long. CDR1 and CDR2 from the germline V gene are LGHNA and YSLEER. V shed 1 base and J shed 0 bases, with 20 bases lying between them. The CDR3: CASSQVVVSADSSTDTQYF. The CDR3 DNA reads TGCGCCAGCAGCCAAGTGGTAGTGTCAGCGGACTCTAGCACAGATACGCAGTATTTT.

This chain uses TRBV10-2 with TRBJ2-5, with D maybe TRBD1 (6 bases). The V and J ends lost 7 bases and 5 bases respectively, with 8 bases between them. The V gene's germline CDR1 is WSHSY and CDR2 SAAADI. The CDR3 is made up of 11 amino acids. The CDR3 region is CASMRGETQYF. CDR3 nucleotides: TGCGCCAGCATGAGGGGGGAGACCCAGTACTTC.

V and J are TRBV27 and TRBJ1-4, with 9 bases lining up with TRBD1. The length of the CDR3 is 15 residues. Germline lookup yields CDR1 MNHEY and CDR2 SMNVEV (reference sequence). Trimming took 5 bases from V and 4 from J; bases not matched to a gene: 5. The CDR3 DNA follows: TGTGCCAGCAGTACGCCGGGACAGGGTAATGAAAAACTGTTTTTT. This translates into CASSTPGQGNEKLFF.

The gene calls are TRBV12-5 and TRBJ1-1, with D unresolved. Trimming stripped 2 bases from V and 1 base from J, with 5 bases between. Germline assignment: CDR1 LGHNT and CDR2 FRNRAP. The CDR3 has 13 amino acids. CDR3 sequence (DNA): TGTGCTAGTGGTTTGCACAGGAACACTGAAGCTTTCTTT. It codes for CASGLHRNTEAFF.